These 10 T cell receptor beta chains originate from one sample sequenced in a study of T cell responses to AZD1222 COVID-19 vaccine. TCRdb's copy holds only in-frame clones and misses some; the assay was immunoSEQ multiplex PCR. The sample carries 70,000 to 80,000 clones, roughly 75% recorded once. This specimen was peripheral blood, taken 28 days after the second AZD1222 dose. The receptor source for this set is an adult who received the AZD1222 COVID-19 vaccine.

This sequence joins TRBV7-2 and TRBJ2-2; 10 nucleotides line up with TRBD2. Trimming at V came to 2 bases and at J to 1 base, leaving 7 bases not matched to a gene. Germline V gene data show CDR1 as SGHTA and CDR2 as FQGNSA. This CDR3 is 18 amino acids long. The CDR3 region is CASSLIVTSGMNTGELFF. In DNA, the CDR3 is TGTGCCAGCAGCTTAATAGTAACTAGCGGGATGAACACCGGGGAGCTGTTTTTT.

This sequence joins TRBV3-1 (or the pseudogene TRBV3-2) and TRBJ2-3; D not resolved. The length of the CDR3 is 13 residues. Germline values: CDR1 LGHDT, CDR2 YNNKEL (reference sequence). Trimming cost V 2 bases and J 8 bases, with 11 bases left between them. The CDR3: CASSQPEIRTQYF. In DNA form, the CDR3 reads TGTGCCAGCAGCCAACCGGAAATACGTACGCAGTATTTT.

The genes are TRBV4-3 and TRBJ2-2, with 8 nucleotides matching TRBD1. This CDR3 has 14 residues. V lost 3 bases, J lost 4 bases, and 1 base stayed unmatched. Per the germline V gene, CDR1 is LGHNA and CDR2 is YSLEER. For the CDR3, the DNA is TGCGCCAGCAGCCAGACAGGGGTCACCGGGGAGCTGTTTTTT. Translating it yields CASSQTGVTGELFF.

The rearrangement uses TRBV30 and TRBJ1-1; perhaps TRBD1 as D (5 bases). Trimming took off 5 bases at V and 1 base at J, with 17 bases between the two ends. From germline, CDR1 is GTSNPN and CDR2 SVGIG (reference sequence). There are 15 residues in the CDR3. CDR3 sequence: CAWAPQGPWNTEAFF. CDR3 coding DNA: TGTGCCTGGGCTCCTCAGGGCCCATGGAACACTGAAGCTTTCTTT.

The chain carries TRBV3-1 (or the pseudogene TRBV3-2) and TRBJ2-7; no reliable D call. The V gene's germline CDR1 is LGHDT and CDR2 YNNKEL (reference sequence). This CDR3 is 13 amino acids long. V lost 4 bases and J 4 bases, leaving 11 bases between the germline ends. The CDR3 DNA is TGTGCCAGCAGCCGAAGTTGGGTTTACGAGCAGTACTTC. Amino acids: CASSRSWVYEQYF.

V usage is TRBV28 and J usage is TRBJ2-7; 12 bases map to TRBD2. Trimming at V came to 11 bases and at J to 8 bases, leaving 16 bases not matched to a gene. The CDR3 runs to 15 residues. CDR1 and CDR2 (germline): MDHEN, SYDVKM. The CDR3 spells CAHSPRLAGEGKQYF. The CDR3 DNA follows: TGTGCCCATTCGCCCCGACTAGCGGGGGAAGGGAAGCAGTACTTC.

The rearrangement links TRBV7-9 to TRBJ1-4; D not certain. In germline, CDR1 is SEHNR, CDR2 FQNEAQ (reference sequence). Trimming pared 3 bases from V and 0 bases from J, leaving 5 bases between. The CDR3 consists of 14 residues. The CDR3 DNA reads TGTGCCAGCAGCTTTGGTACAACTAATGAAAAACTGTTTTTT. Encoded protein: CASSFGTTNEKLFF.

This clone was detected a few times. The chain combines TRBV7-2 with TRBJ1-2, with D unresolved. The CDR3 has 14 residues. Trimming cost V 0 bases and J 4 bases, with 9 bases left between them. Germline V gene data show CDR1 as SGHTA and CDR2 as FQGNSA. CDR3 amino acids: CASSLASDAYGYTF. Written as DNA, the CDR3 is TGTGCCAGCAGCTTAGCGTCGGATGCCTATGGCTACACCTTC.

The chain recombines TRBV6-2 or TRBV6-3 with TRBJ1-1; TRBD1 might be the D (6 bases). V was clipped by 5 bases and J by 3 bases, with 16 bases between them. Germline loops: CDR1 MNHEY, CDR2 SVGEGT. The CDR3 totals 15 residues. Here the CDR3 reads CASSNGQTGYTEAFF. The CDR3 nucleotides read TGTGCCAGCAGTAACGGACAGACGGGGTACACTGAAGCTTTCTTT.

The gene calls are TRBV10-3 and TRBJ2-3, with 9 bases fitting TRBD1. CDR1 ENHRY and CDR2 SYGVKD come from the germline V gene. With V trimmed by 6 bases and J by 5 bases, 3 bases remained unmatched. The CDR3 is 13 amino acids. Here the CDR3 reads CAIRGQGVDTQYF. The CDR3 coding sequence is TGTGCCATCAGGGGACAGGGTGTAGATACGCAGTATTTT.